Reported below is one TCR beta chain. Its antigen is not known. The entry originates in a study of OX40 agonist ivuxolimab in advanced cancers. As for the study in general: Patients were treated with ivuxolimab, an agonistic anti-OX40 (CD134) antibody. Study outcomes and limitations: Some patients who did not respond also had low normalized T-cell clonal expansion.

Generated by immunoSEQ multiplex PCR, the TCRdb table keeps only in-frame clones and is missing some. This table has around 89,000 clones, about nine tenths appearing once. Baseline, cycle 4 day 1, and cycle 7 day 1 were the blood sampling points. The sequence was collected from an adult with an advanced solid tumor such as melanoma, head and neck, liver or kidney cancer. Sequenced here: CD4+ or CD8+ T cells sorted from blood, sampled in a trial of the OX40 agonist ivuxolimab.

The CDR3 protein is CASSLDRAGGGELFF. As DNA, the CDR3 is TGTGCCAGCAGCTTAGACCGAGCGGGAGGGGGGGAGCTGTTTTTT. The chain has TRBV7-8 and TRBJ2-2; 10 nucleotides align to TRBD2. The germline gives CDR1 SGHVS, CDR2 FQNEAQ. The trim removed 1 base at V and 8 bases at J, leaving 4 bases unmatched. The length of the CDR3 is 15 residues.